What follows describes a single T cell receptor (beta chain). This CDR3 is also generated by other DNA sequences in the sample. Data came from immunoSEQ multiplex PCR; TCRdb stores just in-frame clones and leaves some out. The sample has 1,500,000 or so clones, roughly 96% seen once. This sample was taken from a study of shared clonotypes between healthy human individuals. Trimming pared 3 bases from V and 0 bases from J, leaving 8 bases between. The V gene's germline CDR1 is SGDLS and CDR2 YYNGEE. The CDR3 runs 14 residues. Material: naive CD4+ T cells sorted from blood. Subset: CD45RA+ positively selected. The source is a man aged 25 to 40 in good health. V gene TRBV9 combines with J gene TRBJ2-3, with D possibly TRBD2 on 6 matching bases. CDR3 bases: TGTGCCAGCAGCGCCAGCGGGAGCACAGATACGCAGTATTTT. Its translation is CASSASGSTDTQYF.